At least ten counts were recorded for the clone carrying this T cell receptor (beta chain). Its target is not known. CDR3 length: 16 amino acids. V was pared by 2 bases and J by 6 bases, with 8 bases of the junction left unmatched. Germline values: CDR1 SSHAT, CDR2 FNYEAQ (reference sequence). Using unique molecular identifiers, the investigators prepared the TCRbeta library. Each CDR3 protein is one row after TCRdb ran MiXCR on the PCR reads. The sample shows around 300,000 distinct CDR3 sequences, approximately 23% of them seen only once. This sample was taken from a study of T-cell reconstitution after alpha-beta-depleted transplantation in children. Study-level findings and limits: When one year had passed after transplant, most T-cell counts and diversity came from newly produced T cells.

This specimen consisted of PBMCs, mostly from graft donor cells, obtained 180 days after TCRalphabeta/CD19-depleted stem cell transplant. The chain links TRBV7-7 to TRBJ2-3; 10 bases are shared with TRBD2. The clonotype originates from a male patient between 5 and 17 years old who had a stem cell transplant for acute lymphoblastic leukemia, so the T cells may come from the graft donor. In DNA form, the CDR3 reads TGTGCCAGCAGCTTACTAGCGGGAGCGCTATATGATACGCAGTATTTT. It codes for CASSLLAGALYDTQYF. The variable domain in full, completed from reference TRBV7-7 and TRBJ2-3, reads GAGVSQSPRYKVTKRGQDVTLRCDPISSHATLYWYQQALGQGPEFLTYFNYEAQPDKSGLPSDRFSAERPEGSISTLTIQRTEQRDSAMYRCASSLLAGALYDTQYFGPGTRLTVL.